Below are 8 T cell receptor beta chains sequenced from a single sample in a study of shared clonotypes between healthy human individuals. CD8 cells classed as naive were CD45RO-negative and positively selected for CCR7, excluding terminally differentiated effector memory CD45RA+ cells. Only in-frame clones appear in the TCRdb table, and some are missing; sequencing was by immunoSEQ multiplex PCR. The sample consists of around 2,000,000 clones, about 95% of them appearing once. Sequences were obtained from naive CD8+ T cells sorted from blood. Source of these receptors: a young man in good health.

This chain connects TRBV27 to TRBJ2-1; 8 bases fit TRBD2. The V segment lost 2 bases and the J segment 6 bases; nucleotides outside the gene matches: 12. The CDR3 runs to 17 residues. Germline-derived CDR1 and CDR2 are MNHEY and SMNVEV (reference sequence). DNA for the CDR3: TGTGCCAGCAGTTTACCGACAGCGGGAGTAGGAGTCAATGAGCAGTTCTTC. Amino acid sequence: CASSLPTAGVGVNEQFF.

The V call is TRBV19, the J call TRBJ1-1; D unclear. This CDR3 spans 12 amino acids. Germline V gene sequence: CDR1 LNHDA, CDR2 SQIVND (reference sequence). V lost 6 bases and J 3 bases, leaving 8 bases between the germline ends. DNA of the CDR3: TGTGCCAGTAGACCCTCTGACACTGAAGCTTTCTTT. This codes for CASRPSDTEAFF.

The V and J genes are TRBV2 and TRBJ1-5, with a possible D match to TRBD1 (5 bases). V was shortened by 8 bases and J by 3 bases, with 14 bases between the two germline ends. The CDR3 runs to 14 residues. CDR1 is SNHLY and CDR2 is FYNNEI in the germline V gene. In nucleotides, the CDR3 is TGTGCCAGCTCCCTCTGGGGGGACAATCAGCCCCAGCATTTT. It codes for CASSLWGDNQPQHF.

This chain connects TRBV6-5 to TRBJ2-7; D might be TRBD2 (6 bases). V was clipped by 0 bases and J by 5 bases, with 14 bases between them. The CDR3 has 15 residues. Germline V gene data show CDR1 as MNHEY and CDR2 as SVGAGI. CDR3 DNA sequence: TGTGCCAGCAGTTACTCGACGGGAGTGCGCCACGAGCAGTACTTC. Encoded protein: CASSYSTGVRHEQYF.

The CDR3 nucleotides are TGTGCCAGCAGCTCTATCCCCTCCTACGAGCAGTACTTC. It codes for CASSSIPSYEQYF. The chain recombines TRBV27 with TRBJ2-7, with no clear D. This CDR3 contains 13 residues. V lost 6 bases and J lost 0, with 9 bases in between. Germline V CDR1 and CDR2: MNHEY, SMNVEV (reference sequence).

The chain employs TRBV2 and TRBJ1-5; the D gene is possibly TRBD1 (6 bases). This CDR3 is 14 amino acids long. The germline CDR1 and CDR2 sequences are SNHLY and FYNNEI. V was cut by 6 bases and J by 6 bases, with 15 bases left in between. The CDR3 spells CASRDQGLSQPQHF. Written as DNA, the CDR3 is TGTGCCAGCAGAGACCAGGGGCTGAGTCAGCCCCAGCATTTT.

J is TRBJ2-7 and V is TRBV12-1; the table's D call, TRBD1, has no DNA check behind it. TRBV12-1 is listed as a pseudogene. The CDR3 extends over 14 amino acids. The CDR3 is CASSFGDSSYEQYF. The CDR3 region has the DNA TGTGCCAGCAGCTTTGGGGACAGCTCCTACGAGCAGTACTTC.

This chain links TRBV2 with TRBJ2-1; 11 bases agree with TRBD2. Germline V gives CDR1 SNHLY, CDR2 FYNNEI. CDR3 length equals 19 residues. V lost 7 bases to trimming and J lost 8 bases; unmatched junction nucleotides: 22. CDR3 coding DNA: TGTGCCAGCAAGATGACCGGGACTAGCGGTTCCCTTCTTTTGGATGAGCAGTTCTTC. The encoded protein is CASKMTGTSGSLLLDEQFF.